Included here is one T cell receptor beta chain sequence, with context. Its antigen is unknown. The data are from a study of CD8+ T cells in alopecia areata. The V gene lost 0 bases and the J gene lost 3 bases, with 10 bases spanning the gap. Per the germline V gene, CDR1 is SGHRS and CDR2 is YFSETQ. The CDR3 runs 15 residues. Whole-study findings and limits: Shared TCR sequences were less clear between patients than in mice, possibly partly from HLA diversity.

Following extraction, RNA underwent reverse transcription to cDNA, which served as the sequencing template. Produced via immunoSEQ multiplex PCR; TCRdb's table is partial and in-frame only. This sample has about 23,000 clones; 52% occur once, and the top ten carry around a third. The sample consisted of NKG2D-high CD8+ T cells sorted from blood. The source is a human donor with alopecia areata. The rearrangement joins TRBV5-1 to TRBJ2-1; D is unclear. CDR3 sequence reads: CASSLVSAYYNEQFF. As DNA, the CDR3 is TGCGCCAGCAGCTTGGTGAGCGCCTACTACAATGAGCAGTTCTTC.